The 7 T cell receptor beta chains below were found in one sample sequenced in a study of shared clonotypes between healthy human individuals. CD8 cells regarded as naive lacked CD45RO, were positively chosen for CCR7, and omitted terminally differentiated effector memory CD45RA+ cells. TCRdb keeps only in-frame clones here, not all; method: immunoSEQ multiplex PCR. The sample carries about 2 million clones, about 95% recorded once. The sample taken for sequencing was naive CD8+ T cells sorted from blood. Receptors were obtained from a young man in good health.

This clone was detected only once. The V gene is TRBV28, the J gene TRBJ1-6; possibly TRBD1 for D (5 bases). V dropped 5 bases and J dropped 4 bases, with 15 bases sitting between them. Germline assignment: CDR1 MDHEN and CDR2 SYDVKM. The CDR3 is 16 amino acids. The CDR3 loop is CASSRYRDEYNSPLHF. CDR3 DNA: TGTGCCAGCAGTCGTTACCGGGACGAGTATAATTCACCCCTCCACTTT.

The CDR3 reads CASSETAHNEKLFF. The CDR3 DNA reads TGCGCCAGCAGTGAGACAGCTCACAATGAAAAACTGTTTTTT. The genes are TRBV10-2 and TRBJ1-4; D gene uncertain. Germline loops: CDR1 WSHSY, CDR2 SAAADI. The CDR3 totals 14 residues. Deletions cut 2 bases from V and 5 bases from J, with 9 bases between.

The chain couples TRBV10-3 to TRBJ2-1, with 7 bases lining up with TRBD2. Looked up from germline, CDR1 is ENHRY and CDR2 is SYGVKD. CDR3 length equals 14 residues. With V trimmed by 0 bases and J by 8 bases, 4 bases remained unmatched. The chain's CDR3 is CAISESGGQDEQFF. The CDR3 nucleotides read TGTGCCATCAGTGAGTCGGGAGGGCAAGATGAGCAGTTCTTC.

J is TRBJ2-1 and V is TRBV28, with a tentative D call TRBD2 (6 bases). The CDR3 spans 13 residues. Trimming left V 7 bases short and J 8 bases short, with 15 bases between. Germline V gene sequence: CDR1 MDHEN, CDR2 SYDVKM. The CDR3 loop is CASTLTRGHEQFF. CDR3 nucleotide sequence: TGTGCCAGCACCCTGACTAGGGGTCATGAGCAGTTCTTC.

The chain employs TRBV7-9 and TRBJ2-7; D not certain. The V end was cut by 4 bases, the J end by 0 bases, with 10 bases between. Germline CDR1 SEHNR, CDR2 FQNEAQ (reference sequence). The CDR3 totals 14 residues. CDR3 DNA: TGTGCCAGCAGCTCCCGACTGCCCTCCTACGAGCAGTACTTC. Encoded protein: CASSSRLPSYEQYF.

The CDR3 DNA is TGTGCCAGCAGGGTCGCAGAGAACAATGAGCAGTTCTTC. This sequence encodes CASRVAENNEQFF. The chain combines TRBV2 with TRBJ2-1; no firm D call. Trimming left V 6 bases short and J 5 bases short, with 11 bases between. This CDR3 is 13 amino acids long. Germline CDR1 and CDR2: SNHLY and FYNNEI. Combining the CDR3 with reference TRBV2 and TRBJ2-1 gives the whole variable domain EPEVTQTPSHQVTQMGQEVILRCVPISNHLYFYWYRQILGQKVEFLVSFYNNEISEKSEIFDDQFSVERPDGSNFTLKIRSTKLEDSAMYFCASRVAENNEQFFGPGTRLTVL.

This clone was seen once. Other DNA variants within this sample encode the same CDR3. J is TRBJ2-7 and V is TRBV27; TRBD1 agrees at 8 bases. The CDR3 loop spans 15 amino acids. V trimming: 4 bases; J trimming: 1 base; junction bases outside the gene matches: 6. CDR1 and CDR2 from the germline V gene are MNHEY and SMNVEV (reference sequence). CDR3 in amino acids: CASSSTGTGSYEQYF. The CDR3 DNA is TGTGCCAGCAGTTCCACCGGGACAGGATCCTACGAGCAGTACTTC.